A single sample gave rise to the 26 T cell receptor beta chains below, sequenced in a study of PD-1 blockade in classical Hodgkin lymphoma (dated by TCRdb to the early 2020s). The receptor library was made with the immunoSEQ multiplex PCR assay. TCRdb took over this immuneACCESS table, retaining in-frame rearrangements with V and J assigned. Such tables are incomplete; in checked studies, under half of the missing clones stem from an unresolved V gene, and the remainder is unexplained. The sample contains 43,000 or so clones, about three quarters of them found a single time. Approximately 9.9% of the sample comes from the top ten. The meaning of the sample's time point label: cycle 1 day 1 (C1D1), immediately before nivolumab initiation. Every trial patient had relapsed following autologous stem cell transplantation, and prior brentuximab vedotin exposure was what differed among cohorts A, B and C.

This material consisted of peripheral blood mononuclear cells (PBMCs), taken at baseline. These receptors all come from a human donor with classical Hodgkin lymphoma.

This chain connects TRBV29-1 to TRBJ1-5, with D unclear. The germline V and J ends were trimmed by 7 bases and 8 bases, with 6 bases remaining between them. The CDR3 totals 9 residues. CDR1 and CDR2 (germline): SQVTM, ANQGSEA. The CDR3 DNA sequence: TGCAGCGCCGGGGAGCCCCAGCATTTT. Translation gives CSAGEPQHF.

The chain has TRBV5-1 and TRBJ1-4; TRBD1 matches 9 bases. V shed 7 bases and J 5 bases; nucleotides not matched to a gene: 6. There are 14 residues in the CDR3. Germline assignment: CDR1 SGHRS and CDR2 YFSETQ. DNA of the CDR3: TGCGCCAGCCGAGCCGGGACAGGGAATGAAAAACTGTTTTTT. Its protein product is CASRAGTGNEKLFF.

The CDR3 DNA reads as TGTGCCAGCAGTTTACATGCACGCTACGAGCAGTACTTC. It translates to CASSLHARYEQYF. V and J are TRBV27 and TRBJ2-7; D gene unclear. CDR1 and CDR2 (germline): MNHEY, SMNVEV (reference sequence). The CDR3 is 13 residues long. Between the trimmed V and J ends, which lost 2 bases and 3 bases, there was a span of 8 bases.

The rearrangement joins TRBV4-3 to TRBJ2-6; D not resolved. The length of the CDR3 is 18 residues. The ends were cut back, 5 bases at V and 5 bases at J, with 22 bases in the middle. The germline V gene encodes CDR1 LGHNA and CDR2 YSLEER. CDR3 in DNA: TGCGCCAGCAGCTGTGTTAAAGGACGTCAAAGTCGGGCCAACGTCCTGACTTTC. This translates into CASSCVKGRQSRANVLTF.

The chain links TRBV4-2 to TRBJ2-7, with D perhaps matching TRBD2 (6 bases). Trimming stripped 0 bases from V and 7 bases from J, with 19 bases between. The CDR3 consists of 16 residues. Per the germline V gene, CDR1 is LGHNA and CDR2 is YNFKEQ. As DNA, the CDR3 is TGTGCCAGCAGCCAAGAATATCGGACTACCATGGGGGAGCAGTACTTC. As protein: CASSQEYRTTMGEQYF.

In nucleotides, the CDR3 is TGTGCCTGGAGATTCGGGACATCAAACACCGGGGAGCTGTTTTTT. Its protein is CAWRFGTSNTGELFF. This sequence joins TRBV30 and TRBJ2-2, with D maybe TRBD1 (6 bases). The CDR3 spans 15 residues. In germline, CDR1 is GTSNPN, CDR2 SVGIG (reference sequence). V was cut by 3 bases and J by 2 bases, with 13 bases left in between.

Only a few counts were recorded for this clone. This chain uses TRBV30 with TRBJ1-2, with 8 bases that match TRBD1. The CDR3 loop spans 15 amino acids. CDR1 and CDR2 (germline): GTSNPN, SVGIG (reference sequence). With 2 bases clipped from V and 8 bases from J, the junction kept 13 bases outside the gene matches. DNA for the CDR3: TGTGCCTGGAGTTCATGGACAGGGCTAATCTGGGGCTACACCTTC. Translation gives CAWSSWTGLIWGYTF.

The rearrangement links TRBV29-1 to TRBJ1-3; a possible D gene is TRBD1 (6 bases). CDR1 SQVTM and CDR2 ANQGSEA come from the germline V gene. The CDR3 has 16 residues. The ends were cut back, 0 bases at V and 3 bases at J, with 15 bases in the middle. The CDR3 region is CSVEDPGGPIGNTIYF. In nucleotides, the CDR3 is TGCAGCGTTGAAGATCCCGGGGGGCCTATTGGAAACACCATATATTTT.

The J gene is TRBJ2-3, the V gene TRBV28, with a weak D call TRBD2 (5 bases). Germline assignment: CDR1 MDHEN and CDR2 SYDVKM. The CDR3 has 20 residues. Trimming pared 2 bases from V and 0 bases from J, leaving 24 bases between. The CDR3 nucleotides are TGTGCCAGCAGTTTACCCTATTTTTCGGGGAGCCAGACTAGCACAGATACGCAGTATTTT. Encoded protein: CASSLPYFSGSQTSTDTQYF.

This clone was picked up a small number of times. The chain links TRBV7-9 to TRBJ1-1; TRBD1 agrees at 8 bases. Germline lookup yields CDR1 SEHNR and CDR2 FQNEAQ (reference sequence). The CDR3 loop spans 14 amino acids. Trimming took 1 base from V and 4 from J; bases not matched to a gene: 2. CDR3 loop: CASSLDTGGTEAFF. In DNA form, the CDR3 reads TGTGCCAGCAGCTTAGATACAGGGGGCACTGAAGCTTTCTTT.

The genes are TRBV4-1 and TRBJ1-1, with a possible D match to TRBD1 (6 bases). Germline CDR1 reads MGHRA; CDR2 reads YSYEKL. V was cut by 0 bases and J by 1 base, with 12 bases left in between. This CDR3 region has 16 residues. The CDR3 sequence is CASSQDSRGKNTEAFF. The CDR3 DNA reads TGCGCCAGCAGCCAAGATTCCAGGGGAAAGAACACTGAAGCTTTCTTT.

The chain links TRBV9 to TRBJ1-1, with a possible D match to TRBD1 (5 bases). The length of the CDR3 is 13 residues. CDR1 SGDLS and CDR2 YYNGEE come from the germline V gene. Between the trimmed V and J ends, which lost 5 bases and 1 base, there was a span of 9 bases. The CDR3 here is CASSFGQNTEAFF. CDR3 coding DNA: TGTGCCAGCAGTTTTGGACAGAACACTGAAGCTTTCTTT.

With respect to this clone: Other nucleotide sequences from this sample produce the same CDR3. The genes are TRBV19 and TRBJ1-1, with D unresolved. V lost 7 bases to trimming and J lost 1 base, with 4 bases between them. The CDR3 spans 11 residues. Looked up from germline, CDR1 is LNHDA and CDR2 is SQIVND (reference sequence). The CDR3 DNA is TGTGCCAGTAAACAGAACACTGAAGCTTTCTTT. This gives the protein CASKQNTEAFF.

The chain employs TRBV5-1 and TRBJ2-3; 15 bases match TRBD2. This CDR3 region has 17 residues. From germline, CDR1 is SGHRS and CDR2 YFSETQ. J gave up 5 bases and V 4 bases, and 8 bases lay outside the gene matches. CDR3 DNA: TGCGCCAGCAGCGAGGGACTAGCGGGAGGAGGGAGAGATACGCAGTATTTT. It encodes CASSEGLAGGGRDTQYF.

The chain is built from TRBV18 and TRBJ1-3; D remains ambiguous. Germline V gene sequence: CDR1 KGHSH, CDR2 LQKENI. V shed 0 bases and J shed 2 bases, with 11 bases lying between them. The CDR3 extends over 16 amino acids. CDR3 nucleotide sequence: TGTGCCAGCTCACCACCGGTAGGGAGCCCTGGAAACACCATATATTTT. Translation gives CASSPPVGSPGNTIYF.

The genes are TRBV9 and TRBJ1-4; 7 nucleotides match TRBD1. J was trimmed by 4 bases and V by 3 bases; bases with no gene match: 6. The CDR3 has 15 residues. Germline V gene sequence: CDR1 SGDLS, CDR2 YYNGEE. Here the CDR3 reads CASSGSRQGNEKLFF. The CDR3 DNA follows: TGTGCCAGCAGCGGATCTAGACAGGGTAATGAAAAACTGTTTTTT.

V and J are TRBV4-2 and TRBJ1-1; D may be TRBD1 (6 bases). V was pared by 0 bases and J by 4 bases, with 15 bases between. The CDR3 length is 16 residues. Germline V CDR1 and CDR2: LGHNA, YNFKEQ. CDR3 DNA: TGTGCCAGCAGCCAAGAAGGGGGTCGAGGTCCCACTGAAGCTTTCTTT. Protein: CASSQEGGRGPTEAFF.

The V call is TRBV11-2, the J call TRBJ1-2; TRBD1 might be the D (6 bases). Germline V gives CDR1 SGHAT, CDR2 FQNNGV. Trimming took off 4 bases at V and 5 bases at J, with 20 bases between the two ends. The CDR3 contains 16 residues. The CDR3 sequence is CASSSPGTPTGYGYTF. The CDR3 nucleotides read TGTGCCAGCAGCTCCCCCGGGACACCCACGGGGTATGGCTACACCTTC.

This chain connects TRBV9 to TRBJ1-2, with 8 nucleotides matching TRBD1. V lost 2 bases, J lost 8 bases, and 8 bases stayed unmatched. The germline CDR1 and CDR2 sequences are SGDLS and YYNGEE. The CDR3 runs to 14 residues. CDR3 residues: CASSVGETGEGYTF. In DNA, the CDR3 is TGTGCCAGCAGCGTCGGAGAGACAGGGGAGGGCTACACCTTC.

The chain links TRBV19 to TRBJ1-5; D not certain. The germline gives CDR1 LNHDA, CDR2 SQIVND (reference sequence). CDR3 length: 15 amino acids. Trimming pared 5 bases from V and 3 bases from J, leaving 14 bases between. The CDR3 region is CASSSTSFFNQPQHF. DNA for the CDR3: TGTGCCAGTAGTTCGACATCCTTCTTCAATCAGCCCCAGCATTTT.

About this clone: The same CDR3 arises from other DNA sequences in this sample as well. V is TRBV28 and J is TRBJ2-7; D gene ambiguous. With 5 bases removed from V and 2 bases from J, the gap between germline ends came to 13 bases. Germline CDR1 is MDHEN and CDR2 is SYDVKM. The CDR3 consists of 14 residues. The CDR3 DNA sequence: TGTGCCAGCAGTCTCGCGACGGTGACCTACGAGCAGTACTTC. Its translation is CASSLATVTYEQYF.

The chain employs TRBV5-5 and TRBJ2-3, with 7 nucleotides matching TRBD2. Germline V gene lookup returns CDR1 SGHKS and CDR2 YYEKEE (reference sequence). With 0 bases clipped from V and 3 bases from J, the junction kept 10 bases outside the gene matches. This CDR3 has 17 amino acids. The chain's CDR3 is CASSLALGGVKTDTQYF. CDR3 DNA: TGTGCCAGCAGCTTGGCGTTGGGAGGGGTAAAAACAGATACGCAGTATTTT.

Here the CDR3 reads CSTRETTEAFF. CDR3 bases: TGCAGCACCCGGGAGACCACTGAAGCTTTCTTT. The chain joins TRBV29-1 to TRBJ1-1; D unclear. The CDR3 extends over 11 amino acids. The germline V gene has CDR1 SQVTM and CDR2 ANQGSEA. Trimming stripped 8 bases from V and 4 bases from J, with 11 bases between. The full variable domain, completed using reference TRBV29-1 and TRBJ1-1, is SAVISQKPSRDICQRGTSLTIQCQVDSQVTMMFWYRQQPGQSLTLIATANQGSEATYESGFVIDKFPISRPNLTFSTLTVSNMSPEDSSIYLCSTRETTEAFFGQGTRLTVV.

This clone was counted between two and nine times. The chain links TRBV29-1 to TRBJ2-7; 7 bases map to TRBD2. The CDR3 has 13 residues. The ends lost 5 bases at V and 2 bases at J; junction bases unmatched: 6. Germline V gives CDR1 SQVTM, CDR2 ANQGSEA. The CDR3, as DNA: TGCAGCGTTCGTGGGGGAGGGGCCTACGAGCAGTACTTC. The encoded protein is CSVRGGGAYEQYF.

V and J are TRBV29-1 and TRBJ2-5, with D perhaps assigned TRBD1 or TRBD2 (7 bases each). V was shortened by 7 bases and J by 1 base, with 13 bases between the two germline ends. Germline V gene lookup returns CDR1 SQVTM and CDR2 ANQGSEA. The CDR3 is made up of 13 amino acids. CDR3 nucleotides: TGCAGCGCTGGGGGGGACAGCCAAGAGACCCAGTACTTC. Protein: CSAGGDSQETQYF.

As DNA, the CDR3 is TGCGCCAGCAGTGAGTCAAAACGGGGGGCCGGAGATACGCAGTATTTT. Translating gives CASSESKRGAGDTQYF. The gene calls are TRBV10-1 and TRBJ2-3; perhaps TRBD2 as D (7 bases). The CDR3 has 16 residues. Looked up from germline, CDR1 is WNHNN and CDR2 is SYGVQD (reference sequence). Deletions cut 0 bases from V and 5 bases from J, with 15 bases between.